These T cell receptor beta chains were read from a single sample in a study of blood T cell repertoires in COVID-19. The protocol was immunoSEQ multiplex PCR, while the TCRdb copy is restricted to in-frame clones and leaves out a portion. The data contain about 68,000 clones, about 86% of them singletons. The sequenced sample was peripheral blood. The source of these receptors is a man aged 50-60 years with acute or convalescent COVID-19. Both conserved end residues are part of each CDR3. The D gene is left open where the match is weak. Not every row has a clone size; where given, it reads once, few, many or a size class.

D	size	V	J	CDR3	DNA
-	-	TRBV7-2	TRBJ2-2	CASSLGSGTGELFF	TGTGCCAGCAGCTTGGGGAGCGGGACCGGGGAGCTGTTTTTT
-	-	TRBV12-3/TRBV12-4	TRBJ1-2	CASSLGPAGGYTF	TGTGCCAGCAGTTTGGGTCCAGCGGGGGGCTACACCTTC
TRBD2	-	TRBV19	TRBJ2-1	CASSRSSSGSNEQFF	TGTGCCAGTAGTCGGTCCTCTAGCGGGAGCAATGAGCAGTTCTTC
-	-	TRBV28	TRBJ1-6	CATCSEGDPDNSPLHF	TGTGCCACCTGTTCCGAAGGGGATCCTGATAATTCACCCCTCCACTTT
-	-	TRBV19	TRBJ1-6	CASSIGQGTGSPLHF	TGTGCCAGTAGTATTGGGCAGGGAACGGGTTCACCCCTCCACTTT
TRBD2	-	TRBV5-1	TRBJ2-2	CASSLMAVAGVGGELFF	TGCGCCAGCAGCTTGATGGCAGTAGCGGGAGTTGGAGGGGAGCTGTTTTTT
TRBD2	-	TRBV11-3	TRBJ2-7	CASSSAGLAVGEQYF	TGTGCCAGCAGCTCCGCAGGACTAGCCGTAGGGGAGCAGTACTTC
TRBD2	-	TRBV11-3	TRBJ2-1	CASSLLAGDHNEQFF	TGTGCCAGCAGCTTACTAGCGGGCGATCACAATGAGCAGTTCTTC
TRBD1	-	TRBV5-1	TRBJ2-5	CASSLDGTGWRETQYF	TGCGCCAGCAGCTTGGATGGGACAGGGTGGCGGGAGACCCAGTACTTC
TRBD2	-	TRBV4-1	TRBJ2-3	CASSQGAGLAGPHDGDTQYF	TGCGCCAGCAGCCAAGGGGCGGGACTAGCGGGGCCTCATGATGGGGATACGCAGTATTTT
TRBD1	-	TRBV10-3	TRBJ2-2	CAISESKGTGSSWFFTGELFF	TGTGCCATCAGTGAGTCGAAGGGGACAGGGTCTAGCTGGTTTTTCACCGGGGAGCTGTTTTTT
TRBD1	-	TRBV5-1	TRBJ1-3	CASSLGQGGDTIYF	TGCGCCAGCAGCTTGGGGCAGGGGGGAGACACCATATATTTT
-	-	TRBV28	TRBJ1-4	CASSLDSVNEKLFF	TGTGCCAGCAGTTTAGACAGCGTTAATGAAAAACTGTTTTTT
TRBD1	once	TRBV27	TRBJ2-7	CASSPGQGRLYEQYF	TGTGCCAGCAGCCCCGGACAGGGGCGACTCTACGAGCAGTACTTC
TRBD2	few	TRBV5-1	TRBJ2-7	CASTTILAGAYEQYF	TGCGCCAGCACCACGATACTAGCGGGGGCCTACGAGCAGTACTTC
-	few	TRBV15	TRBJ2-2	CATSGTGELFF	TGTGCCACCTCCGGCACCGGGGAGCTGTTTTTT
TRBD1	-	TRBV6-5	TRBJ1-5	CASSVGTANQPQHF	TGTGCCAGCAGCGTAGGGACAGCTAATCAGCCCCAGCATTTT
-	-	TRBV12-3/TRBV12-4	TRBJ1-1	CASSLNWNTEAFF	TGTGCCAGCAGTTTAAACTGGAACACTGAAGCTTTCTTT
-	once	TRBV6-2/TRBV6-3	TRBJ2-3	CASSYSRLSTDTQYF	TGTGCCAGCAGTTATTCGCGACTCAGCACAGATACGCAGTATTTT
TRBD2	-	TRBV6-5	TRBJ2-7	CASRLAGENVEQYF	TGTGCCAGCAGACTAGCGGGGGAAAATGTGGAGCAGTACTTC
TRBD2	-	TRBV2	TRBJ2-1	CASTAEAGGNEQFF	TGTGCCAGCACGGCGGAAGCGGGAGGCAATGAGCAGTTCTTC
-	-	TRBV9	TRBJ2-3	CASSSRRSTDTQYF	TGTGCCAGCAGCTCTAGACGGTCCACAGATACGCAGTATTTT
-	-	TRBV18	TRBJ2-2	CASSPASLANTGELFF	TGTGCCAGCTCACCCGCTAGCCTCGCGAACACCGGGGAGCTGTTTTTT
-	-	TRBV6-6	TRBJ1-5	CASILMPGSNQPQHF	TGTGCCAGCATCCTCATGCCAGGGAGCAATCAGCCCCAGCATTTT
TRBD2	-	TRBV6-4	TRBJ2-1	CASSDIAGGASSYNEQFF	TGTGCCAGCAGTGATATAGCGGGGGGGGCCAGCTCCTACAATGAGCAGTTCTTC
-	-	TRBV11-3	TRBJ1-1	CASSPQTELNTEAFF	TGTGCCAGCAGCCCCCAGACAGAGTTGAACACTGAAGCTTTCTTT
TRBD1	once	TRBV9	TRBJ1-5	CASSAQGAGQPQHF	TGTGCCAGCAGCGCGCAGGGGGCAGGTCAGCCCCAGCATTTT
TRBD1	-	TRBV7-8	TRBJ2-2	CASLIPTGARSGELFF	TGTGCCAGCCTAATTCCGACAGGGGCAAGGTCCGGGGAGCTGTTTTTT
TRBD1	-	TRBV6-6	TRBJ2-7	CASSYLRDRGEQYF	TGTGCCAGCAGTTACCTCCGGGACAGGGGCGAGCAGTACTTC
TRBD1	-	TRBV15	TRBJ1-5	CATSRDSNTGVGNQPQHF	TGTGCCACCAGCAGAGACAGTAACACAGGGGTAGGTAATCAGCCCCAGCATTTT
-	-	TRBV18	TRBJ1-2	CASSPISTEANYGYTF	TGTGCCAGCTCACCAATATCGACAGAAGCTAACTATGGCTACACCTTC
-	-	TRBV11-2	TRBJ2-7	CASSARAYEQYF	TGTGCCAGCAGCGCCAGGGCGTACGAGCAGTACTTC
-	-	TRBV7-3	TRBJ2-2	CASSFQGNGPGELFF	TGTGCCAGCAGCTTCCAGGGAAACGGCCCCGGGGAGCTGTTTTTT
-	-	TRBV25-1	TRBJ1-5	CASSIGGGSNQPQHF	TGTGCCAGCAGTATTGGGGGAGGTAGCAATCAGCCCCAGCATTTT
-	-	TRBV4-2	TRBJ1-1	CASSQGPGGTNTEAFF	TGTGCCAGCAGCCAAGGCCCCGGAGGAACGAACACTGAAGCTTTCTTT
TRBD2	-	TRBV5-1	TRBJ2-7	CASSPIVVAGTYEQYF	TGCGCCAGCAGCCCGATCGTAGTAGCGGGAACCTACGAGCAGTACTTC
TRBD1	-	TRBV18	TRBJ1-1	CASSPGQVTEAFF	TGTGCCAGCTCACCAGGACAGGTCACTGAAGCTTTCTTT
TRBD2	-	TRBV29-1	TRBJ2-4	CSVGSPRLALEGAKNIQYF	TGCAGCGTTGGTTCCCCCCGACTAGCGTTGGAGGGTGCCAAAAACATTCAGTACTTC
TRBD2	-	TRBV9	TRBJ2-1	CASSGTSGGWTYNEQFF	TGTGCCAGCAGCGGGACTAGCGGGGGCTGGACGTACAATGAGCAGTTCTTC
-	-	TRBV18	TRBJ2-1	CASSPPTPNNEQFF	TGTGCCAGCTCACCACCGACACCCAACAATGAGCAGTTCTTC
-	-	TRBV28	TRBJ1-3	CASRQGQSRNTIYF	TGTGCCAGCAGACAGGGTCAATCAAGGAACACCATATATTTT
-	few	TRBV15	TRBJ2-7	CATSRDPGGSDEQYF	TGTGCCACCAGCAGAGATCCCGGGGGATCAGACGAGCAGTACTTC
-	once	TRBV5-4	TRBJ1-1	CASSLVAQINTEAFF	TGTGCCAGCAGCTTGGTCGCACAGATAAACACTGAAGCTTTCTTT
-	once	TRBV12-3/TRBV12-4	TRBJ1-5	CASSRTPNQPQHF	TGTGCCAGCAGCAGGACACCTAATCAGCCCCAGCATTTT
TRBD2	few	TRBV3-1/TRBV3-2	TRBJ2-5	CASSPKNRLAGGPIQETQYF	TGTGCCAGCAGCCCCAAGAATAGGCTAGCGGGGGGCCCGATCCAAGAGACCCAGTACTTC
-	-	TRBV28	TRBJ1-2	CASSATGYGYTF	TGTGCCAGCAGTGCGACAGGCTATGGCTACACCTTC
-	once	TRBV4-1	TRBJ2-1	CASSQLLRWNEQFF	TGCGCCAGCAGCCAACTACTCCGCTGGAATGAGCAGTTCTTC
TRBD1	-	TRBV30	TRBJ1-6	CAWSRGQGNNSPLHF	TGTGCCTGGAGTCGGGGACAGGGGAATAATTCACCCCTCCACTTT
-	-	TRBV6-5	TRBJ1-2	CASSPPGVRDGYTF	TGTGCCAGCAGCCCGCCGGGGGTCAGGGATGGCTACACCTTC
-	-	TRBV4-2	TRBJ2-1	CASSSTGTRQFF	TGTGCCAGCAGTTCGACAGGGACTAGGCAGTTCTTC
-	-	TRBV7-9	TRBJ2-1	CASSLPAVGFVVNNEQFF	TGTGCCAGCAGCTTACCCGCGGTCGGTTTCGTGGTGAACAATGAGCAGTTCTTC
TRBD2	-	TRBV27	TRBJ2-1	CASSLSLAGVYDNEQFF	TGTGCCAGCAGTTTATCCCTAGCGGGAGTGTATGACAATGAGCAGTTCTTC
TRBD2	-	TRBV6-4	TRBJ2-1	CASRKSGGSADIKHNEQFF	TGTGCCAGCAGGAAGAGCGGGGGGTCGGCCGACATAAAGCACAATGAGCAGTTCTTC
TRBD1	once	TRBV7-3	TRBJ1-1	CASSWTGDTEAFF	TGTGCCAGCAGCTGGACAGGGGATACTGAAGCTTTCTTT
TRBD1	-	TRBV4-2	TRBJ2-7	CASSQAWDRSYEQYF	TGTGCCAGCAGCCAAGCTTGGGACAGATCCTACGAGCAGTACTTC